The present T cell receptor (beta chain) was sequenced within a study of control samples from healthy donors and cancer patients. Here immunoSEQ multiplex PCR was the method, and the copy in TCRdb shows in-frame clones only, minus some. Of about 80,000 clones in the sample, around 80% were seen once. Germline V CDR1 and CDR2: SGHRS, YFSETQ. The CDR3 length is 18 residues. The V and J ends lost 2 bases and 7 bases, in that order; junction bases with no gene match: 19. This receptor was taken from a man in his 60s with head and neck cancer. Sequences were obtained from PBMCs. The chain uses TRBV5-1 and TRBJ1-1; 8 bases align to TRBD1. For the CDR3, the DNA is TGCGCCAGCAGCTTTCTTCGGGCAGGAGCCGGGACAGGCCGTGAAGCTTTCTTT. It is translated as CASSFLRAGAGTGREAFF.